The 25 T cell receptor beta chains given below trace back to one sample, sequenced in a study of yellow fever vaccine responses in identical twins listed by TCRdb under 2018. Preparation of the library involved RT-PCR. The sequencer was an Illumina HiSeq 2500. TCRdb itself trimmed the public reads at Q25 with fastp, ran MiXCR and retained productive beta chains. Every entry covers one CDR3 protein and lists the most common genes and DNA from its rows. Across this sample there are 9,500 to 11,000 distinct CDR3 sequences, with approximately 82% seen only once. Jointly, the top ten make up roughly 2% of the sample. The sample here was T cells from blood (PBMCs), unsorted or a sorted subset (not recorded which), taken before or after yellow fever vaccination (not recorded which). These receptor sequences come from a woman aged 18-29 years who received the yellow fever vaccine. Donor details come from another sample of the same person, matched by shared clones.

The V gene is TRBV7-2, the J gene TRBJ1-4; the D is unclear. Germline loops: CDR1 SGHTA, CDR2 FQGNSA. V lost 6 bases to trimming and J lost 4 bases, with 15 bases between them. The CDR3 sequence is 15 residues long. The CDR3 protein is CASSVSGPRNEKLFF. The DNA for the CDR3 is TGTGCCAGCAGTGTGAGTGGGCCCCGTAATGAAAAACTGTTTTTT.

The V and J genes are TRBV5-1 and TRBJ2-2; no clear D gene. CDR1 SGHRS and CDR2 YFSETQ come from the germline V gene. Trimming shortened V by 0 bases and J by 6 bases, and 6 bases separated the two germline ends. This CDR3 is built from 13 residues. The CDR3 is CASSLEGPGELFF. In DNA form, the CDR3 reads TGCGCCAGCAGCTTGGAGGGCCCCGGGGAGCTGTTTTTT.

The chain has TRBV4-2 and TRBJ1-1; D perhaps matches TRBD1 (5 bases). Germline V gene sequence: CDR1 LGHNA, CDR2 YNFKEQ. With 3 bases removed from V and 2 bases from J, the gap between germline ends came to 13 bases. The CDR3 contains 15 residues. The CDR3: CASSQQVGDNTEAFF. Written as DNA, the CDR3 is TGTGCCAGCAGCCAGCAGGTGGGGGATAACACTGAAGCTTTCTTT.

J is TRBJ1-1 and V is TRBV3-1; 8 nucleotides agree with TRBD1. Trimming removed 0 bases from V and 5 bases from J; junction bases left unmatched: 5. Germline V gene data show CDR1 as LGHDT and CDR2 as YNNKEL (reference sequence). The CDR3 length is 15 residues. The CDR3 loop is CASSQDWTGYTEAFF. The CDR3 nucleotides are TGTGCCAGCAGCCAAGACTGGACAGGGTATACTGAAGCTTTCTTT. The variable domain in full, with the rest retrieved from reference TRBV3-1 and TRBJ1-1, is DTAVSQTPKYLVTQMGNDKSIKCEQNLGHDTMYWYKQDSKKFLKIMFSYNNKELIINETVPNRFSPKSPDKAHLNLHINSLELGDSAVYFCASSQDWTGYTEAFFGQGTRLTVV.

This clonotype was observed a few times. V is TRBV2 and J is TRBJ2-7; no clear D gene. This CDR3 has 14 amino acids. Germline CDR1 SNHLY, CDR2 FYNNEI. V was clipped by 4 bases and J by 1 base, with 11 bases between them. CDR3 loop: CASSVDPSSYEQYV. The CDR3 nucleotides are TGTGCCAGCAGTGTGGACCCAAGTTCCTACGAGCAGTACGTC.

This clonotype was counted only a few times. V is TRBV4-1 and J is TRBJ1-1; possibly TRBD1 for D (6 bases). There are 14 residues in the CDR3. The ends were cut back, 2 bases at V and 3 bases at J, with 10 bases in the middle. Germline-derived CDR1 and CDR2 are MGHRA and YSYEKL. The CDR3 spells CASSQQRGDTEAFF. The CDR3 coding sequence is TGCGCCAGCAGCCAACAGAGGGGGGACACTGAAGCTTTCTTT.

A few counts support this clonotype. The J gene is TRBJ2-1, the V gene TRBV29-1; 11 nucleotides match TRBD2. V lost 4 bases, J lost 0 bases, and 11 bases stayed unmatched. There are 18 residues in the CDR3. Germline V gives CDR1 SQVTM, CDR2 ANQGSEA. The CDR3 coding sequence is TGCAGCGTTGGGGTACTAGCGGGAGAGAGAAGCTCCTACAATGAGCAGTTCTTC. It encodes CSVGVLAGERSSYNEQFF.

The V call is TRBV7-9, the J call TRBJ2-2; D gene unclear. The CDR3 is 13 amino acids. Trimming cost V 3 bases and J 3 bases, with 5 bases left between them. The V gene's germline CDR1 is SEHNR and CDR2 FQNEAQ (reference sequence). CDR3 loop: CASSFDYTGELFF. DNA of the CDR3: TGTGCCAGCAGCTTTGACTACACCGGGGAGCTGTTTTTT.

J is TRBJ2-3 and V is TRBV4-1, with TRBD2 as a possible D gene (5 bases). This CDR3 is built from 13 residues. Germline V gives CDR1 MGHRA, CDR2 YSYEKL. V dropped 4 bases and J dropped 0 bases, with 5 bases sitting between them. The CDR3 loop reads CASSPGSTDTQYF. The CDR3 nucleotides read TGCGCCAGCAGCCCGGGGAGCACAGATACGCAGTATTTT.

The chain joins TRBV13 to TRBJ2-7, with TRBD1 identical over 10 bases. The J segment lost 2 bases and the V segment lost 5 bases, leaving 6 bases of the junction unmatched. The V gene's germline CDR1 is PRHDT and CDR2 FYEKMQ (reference sequence). This CDR3 is built from 15 residues. The CDR3 DNA sequence: TGTGCCAGCAGCATACGAGGACAGGGGGCCTACGAGCAGTACTTC. Encoded protein: CASSIRGQGAYEQYF.

CDR3 coding DNA: TGTGCCAGCAGCGGTGTTTGGGTGTCAGTCGGGGAGACCCAGTACTTC. Its protein is CASSGVWVSVGETQYF. The rearrangement uses TRBV11-2 and TRBJ2-5; D is ambiguous. CDR3 length: 16 residues. V was cut by 5 bases and J by 5 bases, with 21 bases left in between. Germline CDR1 SGHAT, CDR2 FQNNGV.

This clonotype has only one observation. The chain is built from TRBV7-2 and TRBJ1-1; a possible D gene is TRBD1 (5 bases). V shed 5 bases and J shed 0 bases, with 13 bases lying between them. Germline CDR1 is SGHTA and CDR2 is FQGNSA. CDR3 length: 15 residues. CDR3 DNA: TGTGCCAGCAGCGAAAGACAGCTAATGAACACTGAAGCTTTCTTT. Its translation: CASSERQLMNTEAFF.

The rearrangement joins TRBV13 to TRBJ2-2; 9 bases fit TRBD1. CDR3 size: 14 residues. Germline V lookup: CDR1 PRHDT, CDR2 FYEKMQ (reference sequence). Trimming removed 10 bases from V and 6 bases from J; junction bases left unmatched: 9. The CDR3: CATRRDRVSGELFF. The CDR3 DNA sequence: TGTGCCACCCGCCGGGACAGGGTCTCCGGGGAGCTGTTTTTT.

The chain has TRBV7-1 and TRBJ2-3; no definite D call. TRBV7-1 is sorted into the ORF group, with uncertain function. Trimming took off 2 bases at V and 1 base at J, with 10 bases between the two ends. This CDR3 spans 15 amino acids. The DNA of the CDR3 is TGTGCCAGCAGCTCACGGCCCCGTGGCACAGATACGCAGTATTTT. It yields the protein CASSSRPRGTDTQYF.

The chain is built from TRBV29-1 and TRBJ2-7; D is ambiguous. The germline CDR1 and CDR2 sequences are SQVTM and ANQGSEA. The CDR3 has 10 residues. V was cut by 6 bases and J by 3 bases, with 6 bases left in between. As DNA, the CDR3 is TGCAGCGTCTACCTCTACGAGCAGTACGTC. Protein sequence: CSVYLYEQYV.

V is TRBV10-3 and J is TRBJ1-1; D remains ambiguous. CDR3 length equals 13 residues. The germline V gene has CDR1 ENHRY and CDR2 SYGVKD. V was pared by 9 bases and J by 3 bases, with 14 bases between. The DNA for the CDR3 is TGTGCCATTCAACGGGTGGCGGACACTGAAGCTTTCTTT. It yields the protein CAIQRVADTEAFF.

In this sample, this clonotype turned up a few times. The chain employs TRBV6-2 or TRBV6-3 and TRBJ1-1, with 9 bases fitting TRBD1. CDR1 is MNHEY, CDR2 SVGEGT, per germline. CDR3 size: 16 residues. V gave up 0 bases and J gave up 2 bases; unmatched junction bases: 4. The CDR3 bases are TGTGCCAGCAGTTACTCGGGGACAGGGCCTAACACTGAAGCTTTCTTT. It encodes CASSYSGTGPNTEAFF.

On this clonotype: At one boundary the junction diverges from the germline segment, which might be a read error. The chain employs TRBV20-1 and TRBJ1-1; D call uncertain. Looked up from germline, CDR1 is DFQATT and CDR2 is SNEGSKA (reference sequence). The length of the CDR3 is 13 residues. The CDR3 DNA follows: TGCAATGCTAGAAGCGGCCAGAACACTGAAGCTTTCTTT. Its translation: CNARSGQNTEAFF.

The rearrangement uses TRBV6-6 and TRBJ2-7, with 12 bases matching TRBD2. The V and J ends lost 4 bases and 2 bases, in that order; junction bases with no gene match: 6. CDR3 length: 16 residues. The V gene's germline CDR1 is MNHNY and CDR2 SVGAGI (reference sequence). In DNA, the CDR3 is TGTGCCAGCAGTTCACTAGCGGGGGGCCCGGCCTACGAGCAGTACGTC. It codes for CASSSLAGGPAYEQYV.

This sequence joins TRBV11-1 and TRBJ1-2; D uncertain. Germline V gives CDR1 SGHAT, CDR2 FQDESV (reference sequence). The CDR3 has 12 residues. Trimming left V 1 base short and J 6 bases short, with 6 bases between. The CDR3 here is CASSLVEDGYTF. CDR3 DNA sequence: TGTGCCAGCAGCTTAGTCGAGGATGGCTACACCTTC.

The V call is TRBV29-1, the J call TRBJ2-7; the D is unclear. This CDR3 spans 12 amino acids. Germline V gene data show CDR1 as SQVTM and CDR2 as ANQGSEA. V lost 6 bases to trimming and J lost 4 bases, with 13 bases between them. Here the CDR3 reads CSVEKGRYEQYF. As DNA, the CDR3 is TGCAGCGTAGAAAAAGGGCGTTACGAGCAGTACTTC.

V usage is TRBV29-1 and J usage is TRBJ2-7; D gene unclear. This CDR3 region has 12 residues. The ends were cut back, 5 bases at V and 1 base at J, with 9 bases in the middle. Germline loops: CDR1 SQVTM, CDR2 ANQGSEA. The CDR3 DNA reads TGCAGCGTTACGGTAGGGTCCTACGAGCAGTACTTC. It translates to CSVTVGSYEQYF.

In its sample, this clonotype was seen a few times. This chain uses TRBV28 with TRBJ2-5, with 7 bases aligning to TRBD2. The germline gives CDR1 MDHEN, CDR2 SYDVKM. After removal of 6 bases from V and 2 bases from J, the junction contained 9 bases not matched to a gene. The CDR3 is 15 residues long. The CDR3 spells CASRLAGTSQETQYF. For the CDR3, the DNA is TGTGCCAGCAGGTTAGCGGGCACGAGTCAAGAGACCCAGTACTTC.

In this sample, this clonotype turned up once. The chain has TRBV18 and TRBJ1-2; D is uncertain. V was trimmed by 3 bases and J by 2 bases, leaving 7 bases between them. The CDR3 spans 13 residues. Germline CDR1 reads KGHSH; CDR2 reads LQKENI. CDR3 residues: CASSPPENYGYTF. The CDR3 bases are TGTGCCAGCTCACCTCCAGAAAACTATGGCTACACCTTC.

The chain uses TRBV15 and TRBJ2-5; tentative D call: TRBD2 (5 bases). The CDR3 extends over 13 amino acids. CDR1 is LNHNV, CDR2 YYDKDF, per germline (reference sequence). V was shortened by 0 bases and J by 5 bases, with 7 bases between the two germline ends. CDR3 sequence: CATSRDPGETQYF. The DNA of the CDR3 is TGTGCCACCAGCAGAGATCCGGGGGAGACCCAGTACTTC.